These 27 T cell receptor beta chains were sequenced from one sample in a study of blood T cell repertoires in COVID-19 (TCRdb year 2020). Library preparation employed the immunoSEQ multiplex PCR assay. TCRdb took this table from immuneACCESS and kept in-frame rearrangements with V and J called. Such tables lack part of the clones; where checked against another copy, unresolved V genes explain under half of the gap, and the rest is unexplained. The sample table records approximately 490,000 clones; around 90% of these occur just once. The ten largest clonotypes hold about 0.75% of the sample. Source material: PBMCs or T cells enriched from blood (not recorded which). These receptors were taken from a young woman who had recovered from COVID-19.

The chain carries TRBV30 and TRBJ2-5, with a possible D match to TRBD2 (6 bases). The V and J ends lost 5 bases and 5 bases respectively, with 9 bases between them. This CDR3 spans 11 amino acids. Per the germline V gene, CDR1 is GTSNPN and CDR2 is SVGIG (reference sequence). CDR3 protein: CAWAGRETQYF. CDR3 sequence (DNA): TGTGCCTGGGCAGGGAGGGAGACCCAGTACTTC.

The chain joins TRBV12-3 or TRBV12-4 to TRBJ1-2; D not certain. The CDR3 length is 10 residues. The ends were cut back, 9 bases at V and 1 base at J, with 3 bases in the middle. The CDR3 coding sequence is TGTGCCAGTTATAACTATGGCTACACCTTC. Its protein product is CASYNYGYTF.

The CDR3 coding sequence is TGTGCCTGGAAGGGGTATGGCTACACCTTC. It specifies CAWKGYGYTF. V is TRBV30 and J is TRBJ1-2, with D perhaps matching TRBD1 (5 bases). Germline V gene data show CDR1 as GTSNPN and CDR2 as SVGIG (reference sequence). The length of the CDR3 is 10 residues. The V and J ends lost 4 bases and 5 bases respectively, with 5 bases between them.

This chain uses TRBV10-3 with TRBJ1-1; the D is unclear. The V gene's germline CDR1 is ENHRY and CDR2 SYGVKD. Trimming took 0 bases from V and 4 from J, leaving 9 bases between them. The CDR3 has 14 residues. The CDR3 coding sequence is TGTGCCATCAGTGAGTCTGAGGGCACCACTGAAGCTTTCTTT. Protein sequence: CAISESEGTTEAFF.

The gene calls are TRBV5-8 and TRBJ2-5, with 11 nucleotides matching TRBD2. V was clipped by 1 base and J by 4 bases; unmatched bases: 6. Germline lookup yields CDR1 SGHTS and CDR2 YDEGEE. The CDR3 has 16 residues. The chain's CDR3 is CASSLYLAGGAETQYF. The DNA of the CDR3 is TGTGCCAGCAGCTTGTATCTAGCGGGGGGTGCAGAGACCCAGTACTTC.

The chain recombines TRBV5-4 with TRBJ1-2; weak D call: TRBD1 (5 bases). There are 16 residues in the CDR3. Trimming took 0 bases from V and 2 from J, leaving 14 bases between them. Germline values: CDR1 SGHNT, CDR2 YYREEE (reference sequence). DNA of the CDR3: TGTGCCAGCAGCTTGGCCGGGACTGGCAGGAACTATGGCTACACCTTC. Protein product: CASSLAGTGRNYGYTF. The full variable domain, rest sourced from reference TRBV5-4 and TRBJ1-2, is ETGVTQSPTHLIKTRGQQVTLRCSSQSGHNTVSWYQQALGQGPQFIFQYYREEENGRGNFPPRFSGLQFPNYSSELNVNALELDDSALYLCASSLAGTGRNYGYTFGSGTRLTVV.

In this sample, this clone turned up a few times. This chain links TRBV5-1 with TRBJ1-6, with a weak D call TRBD1 (5 bases). Trimming cost V 0 bases and J 10 bases, with 14 bases left between them. The CDR3 is 15 amino acids. Germline V gene lookup returns CDR1 SGHRS and CDR2 YFSETQ. The DNA of the CDR3 is TGCGCCAGCAGCTTGGGTGGGGGGAAATACTCACCCCTCCACTTT. It specifies CASSLGGGKYSPLHF.

V and J are TRBV6-5 and TRBJ1-2; D ambiguous. V lost 6 bases and J 4 bases, leaving 12 bases between the germline ends. Germline V gives CDR1 MNHEY, CDR2 SVGAGI. CDR3 size: 13 residues. The CDR3 DNA reads as TGTGCCAGCAGAGATCCTCGGGGCTATGGCTACACCTTC. This encodes CASRDPRGYGYTF.

This clone has at least ten counts. The J gene is TRBJ1-2, the V gene TRBV2; weak D call: TRBD1 (5 bases). Germline V gene lookup returns CDR1 SNHLY and CDR2 FYNNEI. This CDR3 region has 17 residues. V was shortened by 3 bases and J by 1 base, with 18 bases between the two germline ends. CDR3 protein: CASSDGQAHDFNYGYTF. The CDR3 nucleotides are TGTGCCAGCAGTGACGGACAAGCCCACGATTTTAACTATGGCTACACCTTC.

This clone has a single count. In nucleotides, the CDR3 is TGTGCCAGCAGCTTAGGAGGGAGCCCCTACGAGCAGTACTTC. Its translation: CASSLGGSPYEQYF. V usage is TRBV5-8 and J usage is TRBJ2-7; D may be TRBD2 (6 bases). V lost 2 bases to trimming and J lost 2 bases, with 11 bases between them. The CDR3 is 14 amino acids. Germline loops: CDR1 SGHTS, CDR2 YDEGEE.

This chain uses TRBV30 with TRBJ1-1, with 10 bases identical to TRBD1. The CDR3 runs 13 residues. Germline V gene sequence: CDR1 GTSNPN, CDR2 SVGIG (reference sequence). The V segment lost 5 bases and the J segment 8 bases; nucleotides outside the gene matches: 8. CDR3: CAWGRDRGEEAFF. The CDR3 DNA sequence: TGTGCCTGGGGGAGGGACAGGGGCGAAGAAGCTTTCTTT.

Written as DNA, the CDR3 is TGTGCCAGCAGCTCTAGCGGACCCGGGGAGCTGTTTTTT. Protein: CASSSSGPGELFF. J is TRBJ2-2 and V is TRBV7-3, with 7 bases that match TRBD2. The CDR3 loop spans 13 amino acids. Germline assignment: CDR1 SGHTA and CDR2 FQGTGA. V lost 4 bases and J lost 6; bases outside the gene matches: 2.

A single count supports this clone. This chain connects TRBV24-1 to TRBJ2-4; 7 bases align to TRBD1. Germline values: CDR1 KGHDR, CDR2 SFDVKD. The CDR3 runs to 13 residues. V lost 4 bases and J lost 8; bases outside the gene matches: 4. The CDR3: CATSETRGYIQYF. The CDR3 nucleotides read TGTGCCACCAGTGAAACCAGGGGGTACATTCAGTACTTC.

This clone showed up just a few times. V and J are TRBV30 and TRBJ1-1, with 9 bases aligning to TRBD1. Germline CDR1 GTSNPN, CDR2 SVGIG (reference sequence). V lost 2 bases, J lost 0 bases, and 10 bases stayed unmatched. This CDR3 region has 17 residues. The CDR3 is CAWSPSRTGAMNTEAFF. CDR3 coding DNA: TGTGCCTGGAGTCCCTCGCGGACAGGGGCTATGAACACTGAAGCTTTCTTT.

This chain joins TRBV4-1 and TRBJ2-3; tentative D call: TRBD1 (6 bases). V was shortened by 3 bases and J by 1 base, with 20 bases between the two germline ends. Per germline, CDR1 MGHRA and CDR2 YSYEKL. The CDR3 runs to 18 residues. DNA of the CDR3: TGCGCCAGCAGCCACATACTCACCAGGGGCGAGGGCACAGATACGCAGTATTTT. Its translation: CASSHILTRGEGTDTQYF.

The chain is built from TRBV18 and TRBJ1-1, with D unresolved. The CDR3 is 15 amino acids. Germline lookup yields CDR1 KGHSH and CDR2 LQKENI. Trimming shortened V by 3 bases and J by 7 bases, and 18 bases separated the two germline ends. DNA of the CDR3: TGTGCCAGCTCACCGATCACCGGGTCCCTAAATGAAGCTTTCTTT. Amino acid sequence: CASSPITGSLNEAFF.

The gene calls are TRBV6-5 and TRBJ2-1; 11 nucleotides align to TRBD2. The CDR3 totals 13 residues. After removal of 11 bases from V and 9 bases from J, the junction contained 9 bases not matched to a gene. In germline, CDR1 is MNHEY, CDR2 SVGAGI. The CDR3 DNA reads TGTGCCGTGGTAGCGGGGGGGGCCCGTGAGCAGTTCTTC. This encodes CAVVAGGAREQFF.

This clone was counted once. The chain uses TRBV5-5 and TRBJ1-2, with D maybe TRBD1 (6 bases). This CDR3 is built from 14 residues. Germline CDR1 and CDR2: SGHKS and YYEKEE (reference sequence). Trimming pared 3 bases from V and 4 bases from J, leaving 13 bases between. CDR3 protein: CASSSTTGRYGYTF. The CDR3 bases are TGTGCCAGCAGCTCGACTACAGGGCGCTATGGCTACACCTTC.

The chain links TRBV4-1 to TRBJ1-2; TRBD1 is a possible D gene (5 bases). There are 14 residues in the CDR3. Germline-derived CDR1 and CDR2 are MGHRA and YSYEKL. Trimming removed 4 bases from V and 3 bases from J, with 12 bases in between. The DNA of the CDR3 is TGCGCCAGCAGCCTACCGGGGGAGCACTATGGCTACACCTTC. Residues: CASSLPGEHYGYTF.

The chain has TRBV30 and TRBJ1-6, with D perhaps matching TRBD1 (6 bases). Per the germline V gene, CDR1 is GTSNPN and CDR2 is SVGIG (reference sequence). Trimming removed 5 bases at V and 9 bases at J, with 14 bases between. This CDR3 is 13 amino acids long. CDR3 in DNA: TGTGCCTGGGGTCCTCAGGGGAGTTCACCCCTCCACTTT. It specifies CAWGPQGSSPLHF.

The V call is TRBV10-2, the J call TRBJ2-3, with a tentative D call TRBD1 (6 bases). The CDR3 extends over 14 amino acids. V lost 8 bases and J lost 1, with 13 bases in between. Germline V gene sequence: CDR1 WSHSY, CDR2 SAAADI. CDR3 sequence (DNA): TGCGCCAGCGACCGTGGGGGCCGCACAGATACGCAGTATTTT. Translation: CASDRGGRTDTQYF.

V gene TRBV6-5 combines with J gene TRBJ2-1, with 10 bases identical to TRBD2. The junction had 3 bases not matched to a gene; V was cut back by 2 bases and J by 8 bases. The germline V gene has CDR1 MNHEY and CDR2 SVGAGI. The length of the CDR3 is 14 residues. CDR3 coding DNA: TGTGCCAGCAGTTACAGCGGGGGGGCCGATGAGCAGTTCTTC. Encoded protein: CASSYSGGADEQFF.

The genes are TRBV28 and TRBJ1-1, with D possibly matching TRBD1 (5 bases). The CDR3 has 16 residues. Germline assignment: CDR1 MDHEN and CDR2 SYDVKM. The ends were cut back, 2 bases at V and 0 bases at J, with 13 bases in the middle. CDR3: CASSLVPRTLNTEAFF. The DNA of the CDR3 is TGTGCCAGCAGTTTAGTTCCACGGACACTGAACACTGAAGCTTTCTTT.

V is TRBV6-5 and J is TRBJ1-4; maybe TRBD1 (6 bases). The CDR3 covers 13 residues. Germline CDR1 and CDR2: MNHEY and SVGAGI. Deletions cut 9 bases from V and 4 bases from J, with 12 bases between. For the CDR3, the DNA is TGTGCCAGTTCGGGACAAAATAATGAAAAACTGTTTTTT. It specifies CASSGQNNEKLFF.

The chain couples TRBV19 to TRBJ1-1; the D gene is possibly TRBD1 (6 bases). Germline V CDR1 and CDR2: LNHDA, SQIVND (reference sequence). CDR3 size: 13 residues. V lost 8 bases and J 0 bases, leaving 10 bases between the germline ends. CDR3 in amino acids: CASGRGLNTEAFF. In DNA, the CDR3 is TGTGCCAGTGGGCGGGGGCTGAACACTGAAGCTTTCTTT. Drawing the rest from reference TRBV19 and TRBJ1-1, the complete variable domain is DGGITQSPKYLFRKEGQNVTLSCEQNLNHDAMYWYRQDPGQGLRLIYYSQIVNDFQKGDIAEGYSVSREKKESFPLTVTSAQKNPTAFYLCASGRGLNTEAFFGQGTRLTVV.

J is TRBJ2-6 and V is TRBV6-5, with D perhaps TRBD2 (6 bases). CDR1 is MNHEY and CDR2 is SVGAGI in the germline V gene. Between the trimmed V and J ends, which lost 4 bases and 9 bases, there was a span of 10 bases. The CDR3 is made up of 13 amino acids. CDR3 region: CASSSGLLNVLTF. The DNA of the CDR3 is TGTGCCAGCAGTTCGGGACTTCTCAACGTCCTGACTTTC.

This chain connects TRBV2 to TRBJ2-7, with 7 nucleotides matching TRBD1. The CDR3 is 13 residues long. Trimming removed 3 bases from V and 3 bases from J; junction bases left unmatched: 2. In germline, CDR1 is SNHLY, CDR2 FYNNEI. The CDR3 region has the DNA TGTGCCAGCAGTGATAGGGGGCTCTACGAGCAGTACTTC. Protein: CASSDRGLYEQYF.